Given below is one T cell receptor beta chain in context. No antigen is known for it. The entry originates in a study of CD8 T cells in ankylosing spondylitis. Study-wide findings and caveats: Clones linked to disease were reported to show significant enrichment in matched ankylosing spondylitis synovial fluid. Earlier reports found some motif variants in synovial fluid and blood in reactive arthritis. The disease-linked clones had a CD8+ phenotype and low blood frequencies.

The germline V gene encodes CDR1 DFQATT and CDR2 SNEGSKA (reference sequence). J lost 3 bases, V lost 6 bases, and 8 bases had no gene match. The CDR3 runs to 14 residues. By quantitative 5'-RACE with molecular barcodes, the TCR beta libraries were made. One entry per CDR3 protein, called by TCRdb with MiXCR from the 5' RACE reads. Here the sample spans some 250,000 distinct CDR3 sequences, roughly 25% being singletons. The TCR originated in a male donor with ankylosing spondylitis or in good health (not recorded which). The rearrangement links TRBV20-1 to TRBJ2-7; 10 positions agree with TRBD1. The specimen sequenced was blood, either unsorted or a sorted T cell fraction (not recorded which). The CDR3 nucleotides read TGCAGTGCCACCCCGGGACAGGGGATCTACGAGCAGTACTTC. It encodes CSATPGQGIYEQYF.